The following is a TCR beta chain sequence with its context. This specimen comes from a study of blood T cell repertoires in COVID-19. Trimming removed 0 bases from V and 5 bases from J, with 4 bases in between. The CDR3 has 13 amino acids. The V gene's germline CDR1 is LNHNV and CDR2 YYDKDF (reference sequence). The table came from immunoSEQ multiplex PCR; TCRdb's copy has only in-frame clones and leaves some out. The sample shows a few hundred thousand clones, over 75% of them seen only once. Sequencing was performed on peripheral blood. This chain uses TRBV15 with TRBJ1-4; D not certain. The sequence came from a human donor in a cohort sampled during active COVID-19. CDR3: CATSRDQNEKLFF. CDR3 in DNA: TGTGCCACCAGCAGAGATCAGAATGAAAAACTGTTTTTT. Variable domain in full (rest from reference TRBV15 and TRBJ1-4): DAMVIQNPRYQVTQFGKPVTLSCSQTLNHNVMYWYQQKSSQAPKLLFHYYDKDFNNEADTPDNFQSRRPNTSFCFLDIRSPGLGDTAMYLCATSRDQNEKLFFGSGTQLSVL.